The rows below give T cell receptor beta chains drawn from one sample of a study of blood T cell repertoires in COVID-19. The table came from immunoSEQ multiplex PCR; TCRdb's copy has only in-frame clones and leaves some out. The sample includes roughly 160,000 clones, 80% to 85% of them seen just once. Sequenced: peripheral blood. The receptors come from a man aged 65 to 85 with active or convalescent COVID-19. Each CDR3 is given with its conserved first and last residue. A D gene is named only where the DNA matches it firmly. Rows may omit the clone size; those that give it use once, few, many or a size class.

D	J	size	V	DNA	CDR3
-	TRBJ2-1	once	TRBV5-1	TGCGCCAGCAGCTTAGGGGGAGAATTCGATGAGCAGTTCTTC	CASSLGGEFDEQFF
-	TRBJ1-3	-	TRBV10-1	TGCGCCAGCAGTGAGTTCCGCAGGTTGAGTGGCGACACCATATATTTT	CASSEFRRLSGDTIYF
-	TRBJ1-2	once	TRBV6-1	TGTGCCAGCAGTGAAGTTAGCTATGGCTACACCTTC	CASSEVSYGYTF
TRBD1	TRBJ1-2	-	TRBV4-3	TGCGCCAGCAGCCTACTACAGGGGACGGGCTATGGCTACACCTTC	CASSLLQGTGYGYTF
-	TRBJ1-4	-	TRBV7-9	TGTGCCAGCAGCCAGGAACGACAAGCTAATGAAAAACTGTTTTTT	CASSQERQANEKLFF
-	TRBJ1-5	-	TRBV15	TGTGCCACCAGCGCGAGGACAGTCAATCAGCCCCAGCATTTT	CATSARTVNQPQHF
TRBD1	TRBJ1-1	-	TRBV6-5	TGTGCCAGCAGGCGCACCTTTACAGGGGAGCCTGAAGCTTTCTTT	CASRRTFTGEPEAFF
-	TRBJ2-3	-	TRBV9	TGTGCCAGCAGCCCCAGGGCAGAAGTGACCACAGATACGCAGTATTTT	CASSPRAEVTTDTQYF
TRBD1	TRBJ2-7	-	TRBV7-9	TGTGCCAGCAGCCAGGGGGAAGTGAGAGAGCAGTACTTC	CASSQGEVREQYF
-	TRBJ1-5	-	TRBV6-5	TGTGCCAGCAGCTTACAGGGAAACCAGCCCCAGCATTTT	CASSLQGNQPQHF
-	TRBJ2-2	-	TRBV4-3	TGCGCCAGCAGCCGTGGGGGGATGAACACCGGGGAGCTGTTTTTT	CASSRGGMNTGELFF
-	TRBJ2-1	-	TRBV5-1	TGCGCCAGCAGCTTGGATCCGAGCAATGAGCAGTTCTTC	CASSLDPSNEQFF
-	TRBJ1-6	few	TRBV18	TGTGCCAGCTCACTTCAGGGTTCAAGCTCCTATAATTCACCCCTCCACTTT	CASSLQGSSSYNSPLHF
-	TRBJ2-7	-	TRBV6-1	TGTGCCAGCAGTGAAAATTACTACGAGCAGTACTTC	CASSENYYEQYF
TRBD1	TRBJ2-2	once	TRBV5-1	TGCGCCAGCAGCCCACAGGGGTCTTCCGGGGAGCTGTTTTTT	CASSPQGSSGELFF
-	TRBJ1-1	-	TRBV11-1	TGTGCCAGCAGCCTTCGGAACACTGAAGCTTTCTTT	CASSLRNTEAFF
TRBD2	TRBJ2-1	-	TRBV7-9	TGTGCCAGCAGCGTTACTAGCGGGCGGGTTTCCTACAATGAGCAGTTCTTC	CASSVTSGRVSYNEQFF
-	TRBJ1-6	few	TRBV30	TGTGCCTGGAGTGTGACTGGAGGTTCACCCCTCCACTTT	CAWSVTGGSPLHF
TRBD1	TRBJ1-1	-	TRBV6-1	TGTGCCAGCAGTGACAGGGGGGACCCTGAAGCTTTCTTT	CASSDRGDPEAFF
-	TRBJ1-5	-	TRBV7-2	TGTGCCAGCAGCCTTGGGGGGTTTTCCAATCAGCCCCAGCATTTT	CASSLGGFSNQPQHF
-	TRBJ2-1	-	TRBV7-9	TGTGCCAGCAGCCTACGGGACAACCGCCAACCCAATGAGCAGTTCTTC	CASSLRDNRQPNEQFF
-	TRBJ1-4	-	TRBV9	TGTGCCAGCAGCGAACTACAGGGAACTAATGAAAAACTGTTTTTT	CASSELQGTNEKLFF
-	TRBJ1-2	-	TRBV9	TGTGCCAGCAGCGTAGCCCCCCGTTCGGGGTACTATGGCTACACCTTC	CASSVAPRSGYYGYTF
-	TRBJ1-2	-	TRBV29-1	TGCAGCGTTGACGACGGAGAATTAGGCTACACCTTC	CSVDDGELGYTF
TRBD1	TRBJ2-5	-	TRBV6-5	TGTGCCAGCAGTTACCCGTTAGGGACAGGCGTGGAGACCCAGTACTTC	CASSYPLGTGVETQYF
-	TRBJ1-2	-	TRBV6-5	TGTGCCAGCAGCCCCGGAGGTGGACGAGGCTACACCTTC	CASSPGGGRGYTF
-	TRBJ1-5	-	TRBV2	TGTGCCAGCAGGCCAGGGGAGCAGCCCCAGCATTTT	CASRPGEQPQHF
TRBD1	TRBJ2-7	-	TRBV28	TGTGCCAGCAGGACAGGGACCTACGAGCAGTACTTC	CASRTGTYEQYF
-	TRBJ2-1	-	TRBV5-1	TGCGCCAGCAGCTTGTATCGGAGTAGCGAAAGCTCCTACAATGAGCAGTTCTTC	CASSLYRSSESSYNEQFF
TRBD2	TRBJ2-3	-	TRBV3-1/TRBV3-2	TGTGCCAGCAGCCAAAAGTCCGGCGGGGGGCTCACAGATACGCAGTATTTT	CASSQKSGGGLTDTQYF
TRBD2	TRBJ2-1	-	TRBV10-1	TGCGCCAGCAGCCCGACTAGCGGGGGGCCCACCTACAATGAGCAGTTCTTC	CASSPTSGGPTYNEQFF
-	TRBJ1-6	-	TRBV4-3	TGCGCCAGCAGCCAAAGTTCGGACAGAAGCTATAATTCACCCCTCCACTTT	CASSQSSDRSYNSPLHF
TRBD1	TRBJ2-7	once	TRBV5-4	TGTGCCAGCAGACCACACAGGGGACCGAACTACGAGCAGTACTTC	CASRPHRGPNYEQYF
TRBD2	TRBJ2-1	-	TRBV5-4	TGTGCCAGCAGCTTGTCACTAGCGCCCTCCTACAATGAGCAGTTCTTC	CASSLSLAPSYNEQFF
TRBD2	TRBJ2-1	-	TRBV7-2	TGTGCCAGCAGCCGGGGACTAGCGGGAGGCAATGAGCAGTTCTTC	CASSRGLAGGNEQFF
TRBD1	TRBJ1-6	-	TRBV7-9	TGTGCCAGCAGCTCCGCCGGGACAGCCCTTAATTCACCCCTCCACTTT	CASSSAGTALNSPLHF
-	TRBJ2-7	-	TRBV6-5	TGTGCCAGCAGTTACTCGGTCGGCGGGGTCGAGCAGTACTTC	CASSYSVGGVEQYF
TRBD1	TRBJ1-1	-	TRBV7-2	TGTGCCAGCAGCTTATCAGGGGGAGCAGCTTTCTTT	CASSLSGGAAFF
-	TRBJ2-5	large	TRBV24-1	TGTGCCACCAGTGATGATGGGAGTCGAAGAGAGACCCAGTACTTC	CATSDDGSRRETQYF
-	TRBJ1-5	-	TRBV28	TGTGCCAGCAACCTTCCCCAGAGCAATCAGCCCCAGCATTTT	CASNLPQSNQPQHF
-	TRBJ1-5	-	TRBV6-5	TGTGCCAGCAGTTCCGCCAGGGGAGTTCAGCCCCAGCATTTT	CASSSARGVQPQHF
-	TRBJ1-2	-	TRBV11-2	TGTGCCAGCAGCTTAGCTAATAACTATGGCTACACCTTC	CASSLANNYGYTF
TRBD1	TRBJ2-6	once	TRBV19	TGTGCCACTGGGGACAGGGCCTGGTCTGGGGCCAACGTCCTGACTTTC	CATGDRAWSGANVLTF
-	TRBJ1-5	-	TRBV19	TGTGCCAGTAGCCCGACCGGGGTAGTGGATCAGCCCCAGCATTTT	CASSPTGVVDQPQHF
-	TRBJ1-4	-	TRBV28	TGTGCCACGGGGGGGCTAAATGAAAAACTGTTTTTT	CATGGLNEKLFF
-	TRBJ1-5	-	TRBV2	TGTGCCAGCAGCATCCTAGGGGGGGGCAATCAGCCCCAGCATTTT	CASSILGGGNQPQHF
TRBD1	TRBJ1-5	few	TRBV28	TGTGCCAGCAGATACCGCGACAGGGCCTACTATAGCAATCAGCCCCAGCATTTT	CASRYRDRAYYSNQPQHF
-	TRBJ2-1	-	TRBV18	TGTGCCAGCTCACCATCCAGCTACAATGAGCAGTTCTTC	CASSPSSYNEQFF
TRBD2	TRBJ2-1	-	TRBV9	TGTGCCAGCAGGGCGGGGGGGAGCTCCTACAATGAGCAGTTCTTC	CASRAGGSSYNEQFF
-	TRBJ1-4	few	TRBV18	TGTGCCAGCTCACCAAATCGCGGCTCTGGGGAAAAACTGTTTTTT	CASSPNRGSGEKLFF
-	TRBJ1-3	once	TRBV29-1	TGCAGCGTTGTCGCAAGGGGCTCAGGAAACACCATATATTTT	CSVVARGSGNTIYF
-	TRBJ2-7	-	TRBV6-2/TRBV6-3	TGTGCCAGCAGTTACCTTCCCGGGTACTACGAGCAGTACTTC	CASSYLPGYYEQYF
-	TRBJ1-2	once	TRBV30	TGTGCCTGGAGTGTATCCAGGACTAACTATGGCTACACCTTC	CAWSVSRTNYGYTF
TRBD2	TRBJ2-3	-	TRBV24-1	TGTGCCACCAGTGGAGAAGCGGGAAGGTCTACAGATACGCAGTATTTT	CATSGEAGRSTDTQYF
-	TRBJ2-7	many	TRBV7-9	TGTGCCAGCAGCCACCGACAGAAATCCTACGAGCAGTACTTC	CASSHRQKSYEQYF
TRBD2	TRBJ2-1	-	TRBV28	TGTGCCAGCAGTTTTGCTAGCGGGAAAAATGAGCAGTTCTTC	CASSFASGKNEQFF